A single T cell receptor beta chain is shown here with its context. The V gene lost 0 bases and the J gene lost 0 bases, with 13 bases spanning the gap. The CDR3 loop spans 17 amino acids. In germline, CDR1 is SGHRS, CDR2 YFSETQ. The sample originates from a study of T cell changes during pregnancy in multiple sclerosis. The protocol was immunoSEQ multiplex PCR, while the TCRdb copy is restricted to in-frame clones and leaves out a portion. The data contain approximately 97,000 clones, 90% of them singletons. V usage is TRBV5-1 and J usage is TRBJ2-4; no clear D. The clonotype was recovered from a female donor in good health, enrolled as a control in a pregnancy study. The sequencing here drew on peripheral blood, taken in the second trimester of pregnancy. Here the CDR3 DNA reads TGCGCCAGCAGCTTGGATCCGCAGTCCCCAGCCAAAAACATTCAGTACTTC. This encodes CASSLDPQSPAKNIQYF. The whole variable domain, remainder taken from reference TRBV5-1 and TRBJ2-4, is KAGVTQTPRYLIKTRGQQVTLSCSPISGHRSVSWYQQTPGQGLQFLFEYFSETQRNKGNFPGRFSGRQFSNSRSEMNVSTLELGDSALYLCASSLDPQSPAKNIQYFGAGTRLSVL.